The present entry profiles one T cell receptor beta chain with its context. These data are taken from a study of blood T cell repertoires in COVID-19. Germline CDR1 MGHRA, CDR2 YSYEKL. V was clipped by 0 bases and J by 1 base, with 9 bases between them. The CDR3 sequence is 15 residues long. Patients at the Seattle site were enrolled during active infection and followed longitudinally. Libraries were prepared by immunoSEQ multiplex PCR; TCRdb keeps only in-frame clonotypes and omits some of them. Among some 310,000 clones, roughly 89% were seen once, and the ten largest hold around 0.93%. The chain is built from TRBV4-1 and TRBJ1-1; no definite D call. This sequence was found in a woman aged 40 to 50 with COVID-19, enrolled during active disease. Sequencing used peripheral blood. CDR3 in amino acids: CASSQDPAGNTEAFF. The CDR3 DNA reads as TGCGCCAGCAGCCAAGATCCCGCAGGGAACACTGAAGCTTTCTTT.